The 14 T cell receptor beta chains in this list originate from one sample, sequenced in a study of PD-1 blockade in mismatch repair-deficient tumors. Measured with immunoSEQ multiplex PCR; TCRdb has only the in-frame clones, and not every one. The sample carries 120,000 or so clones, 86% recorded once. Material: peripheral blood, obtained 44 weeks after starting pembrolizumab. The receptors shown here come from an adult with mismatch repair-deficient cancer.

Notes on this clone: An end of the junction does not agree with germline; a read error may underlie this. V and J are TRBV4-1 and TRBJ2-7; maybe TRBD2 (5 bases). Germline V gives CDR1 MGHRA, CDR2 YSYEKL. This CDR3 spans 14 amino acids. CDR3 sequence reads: CASSQGRAAMGLDF. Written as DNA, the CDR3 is TGCGCCAGCAGCCAAGGGCGGGCGGCTATGGGCTTGGACTTC.

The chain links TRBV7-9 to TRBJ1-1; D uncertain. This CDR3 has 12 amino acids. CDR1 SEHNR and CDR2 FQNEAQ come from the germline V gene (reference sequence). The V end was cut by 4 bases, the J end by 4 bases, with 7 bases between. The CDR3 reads CASSSKGTEAFF. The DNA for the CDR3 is TGTGCCAGCAGCTCAAAAGGCACTGAAGCTTTCTTT.

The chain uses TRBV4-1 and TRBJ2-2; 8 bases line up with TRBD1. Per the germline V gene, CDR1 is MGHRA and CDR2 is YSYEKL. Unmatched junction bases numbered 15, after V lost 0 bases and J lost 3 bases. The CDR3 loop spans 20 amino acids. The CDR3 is CASSQDWWIRQGADTGELFF. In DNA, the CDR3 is TGCGCCAGCAGCCAAGATTGGTGGATCCGGCAGGGGGCTGACACCGGGGAGCTGTTTTTT.

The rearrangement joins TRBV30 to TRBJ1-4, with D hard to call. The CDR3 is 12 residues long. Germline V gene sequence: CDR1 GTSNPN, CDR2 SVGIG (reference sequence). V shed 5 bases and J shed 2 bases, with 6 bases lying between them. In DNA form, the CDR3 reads TGTGCCTGGGGCAGGACTAATGAAAAACTGTTTTTT. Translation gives CAWGRTNEKLFF. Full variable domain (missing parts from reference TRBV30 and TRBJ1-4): SQTIHQWPATLVQPVGSPLSLECTVEGTSNPNLYWYRQAAGRGLQLLFYSVGIGQISSEVPQNLSASRPQDRQFILSSKKLLLSDSGFYLCAWGRTNEKLFFGSGTQLSVL.

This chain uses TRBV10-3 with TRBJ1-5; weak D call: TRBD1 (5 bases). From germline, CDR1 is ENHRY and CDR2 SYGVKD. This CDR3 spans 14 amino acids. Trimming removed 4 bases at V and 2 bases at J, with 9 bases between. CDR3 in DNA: TGTGCCATCAGTGGAGTAGGGGGCAATCAGCCCCAGCATTTT. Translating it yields CAISGVGGNQPQHF.

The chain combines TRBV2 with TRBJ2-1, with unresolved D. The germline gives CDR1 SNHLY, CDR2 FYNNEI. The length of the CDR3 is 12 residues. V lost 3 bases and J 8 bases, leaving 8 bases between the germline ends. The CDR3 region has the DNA TGTGCCAGCAGTGATAGGGTCGATGAGCAGTTCTTC. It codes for CASSDRVDEQFF.

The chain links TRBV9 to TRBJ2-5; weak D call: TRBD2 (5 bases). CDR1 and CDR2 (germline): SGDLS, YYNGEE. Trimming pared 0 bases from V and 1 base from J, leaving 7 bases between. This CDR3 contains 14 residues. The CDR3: CASSVGEFQETQYF. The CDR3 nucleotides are TGTGCCAGCAGCGTAGGGGAGTTCCAAGAGACCCAGTACTTC.

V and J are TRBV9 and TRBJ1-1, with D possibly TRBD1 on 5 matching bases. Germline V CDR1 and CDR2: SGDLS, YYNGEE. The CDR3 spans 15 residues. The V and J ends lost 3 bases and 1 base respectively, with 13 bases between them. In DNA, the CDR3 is TGTGCCAGCAGCGACAACCAGGGAGGGAACACTGAAGCTTTCTTT. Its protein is CASSDNQGGNTEAFF.

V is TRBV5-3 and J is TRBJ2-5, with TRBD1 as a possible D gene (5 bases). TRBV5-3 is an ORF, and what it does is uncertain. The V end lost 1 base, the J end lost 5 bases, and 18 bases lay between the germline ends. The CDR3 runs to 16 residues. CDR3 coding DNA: TGTGCCAGAAGCTTGAGGGCCGCGTTCAAGGGGGAGACCCAGTACTTC. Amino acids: CARSLRAAFKGETQYF.

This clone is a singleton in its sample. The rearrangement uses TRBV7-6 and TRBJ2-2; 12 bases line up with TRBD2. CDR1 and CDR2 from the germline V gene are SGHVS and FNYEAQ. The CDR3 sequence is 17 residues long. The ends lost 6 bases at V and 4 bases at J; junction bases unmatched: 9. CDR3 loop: CASRPRLAGVVTGELFF. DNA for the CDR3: TGTGCCAGCAGGCCCAGACTAGCGGGAGTGGTCACCGGGGAGCTGTTTTTT. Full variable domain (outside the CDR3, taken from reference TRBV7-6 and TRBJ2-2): GAGVSQSPRYKVTKRGQDVALRCDPISGHVSLYWYRQALGQGPEFLTYFNYEAQQDKSGLPNDRFSAERPEGSISTLTIQRTEQRDSAMYRCASRPRLAGVVTGELFFGEGSRLTVL.

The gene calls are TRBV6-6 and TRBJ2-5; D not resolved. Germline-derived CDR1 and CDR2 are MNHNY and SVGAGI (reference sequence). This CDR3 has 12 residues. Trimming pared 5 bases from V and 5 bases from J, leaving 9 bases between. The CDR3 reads CASSPASETQYF. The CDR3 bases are TGTGCCAGCAGTCCCGCCTCGGAGACCCAGTACTTC.

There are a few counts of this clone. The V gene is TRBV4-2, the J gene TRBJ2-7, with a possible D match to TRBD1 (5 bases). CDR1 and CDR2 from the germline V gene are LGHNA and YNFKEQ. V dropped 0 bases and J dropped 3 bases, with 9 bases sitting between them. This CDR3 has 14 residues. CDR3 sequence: CASSQDPTDYEQYF. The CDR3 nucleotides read TGTGCCAGCAGCCAAGATCCGACAGACTACGAGCAGTACTTC.

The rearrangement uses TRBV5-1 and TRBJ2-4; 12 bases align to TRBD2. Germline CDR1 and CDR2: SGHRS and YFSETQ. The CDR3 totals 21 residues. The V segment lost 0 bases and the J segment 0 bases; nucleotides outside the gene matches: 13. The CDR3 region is CASSLAPGRTSGEVAKNIQYF. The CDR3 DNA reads TGCGCCAGCAGCTTGGCCCCTGGGAGGACTAGCGGGGAGGTAGCCAAAAACATTCAGTACTTC.

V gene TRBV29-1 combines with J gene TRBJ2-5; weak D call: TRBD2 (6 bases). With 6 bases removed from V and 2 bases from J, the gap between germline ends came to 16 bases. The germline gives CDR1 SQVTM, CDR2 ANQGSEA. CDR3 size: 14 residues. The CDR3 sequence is CSVLFGGEQETQYF. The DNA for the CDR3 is TGCAGCGTCCTCTTCGGAGGGGAACAAGAGACCCAGTACTTC. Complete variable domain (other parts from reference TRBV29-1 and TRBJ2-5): SAVISQKPSRDICQRGTSLTIQCQVDSQVTMMFWYRQQPGQSLTLIATANQGSEATYESGFVIDKFPISRPNLTFSTLTVSNMSPEDSSIYLCSVLFGGEQETQYFGPGTRLLVL.